The source of this TCR beta chain is a study of technical replicates of blood from four donors. TCRdb's copy holds only in-frame clones and misses some; the assay was immunoSEQ multiplex PCR. Among tens of thousands of clones listed, roughly 95% were seen once. The table lists this clone with a count of one. Specimen: T cells isolated from PBMCs. The clonotype originates from a human donor in good health.

This CDR3 reads CASSLAACSGNTIYF. The CDR3, as DNA: TGCGCCAGCAGTCTAGCGGCCTGCTCTGGAAACACCATATATTTT. V is TRBV23-1 and J is TRBJ1-3; D gene unclear. Being an ORF, TRBV23-1 has a function that is uncertain. The CDR3 totals 15 residues. Trimming stripped 4 bases from V and 0 bases from J, with 10 bases between.